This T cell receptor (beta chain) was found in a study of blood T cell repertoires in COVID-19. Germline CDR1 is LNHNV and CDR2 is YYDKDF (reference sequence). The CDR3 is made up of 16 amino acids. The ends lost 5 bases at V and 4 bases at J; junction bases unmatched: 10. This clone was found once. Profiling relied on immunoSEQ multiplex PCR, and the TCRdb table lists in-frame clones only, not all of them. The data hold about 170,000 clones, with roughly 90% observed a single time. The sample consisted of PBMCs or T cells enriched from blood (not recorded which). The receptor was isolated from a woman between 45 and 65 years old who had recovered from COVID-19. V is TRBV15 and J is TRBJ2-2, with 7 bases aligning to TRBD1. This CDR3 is CATSDRQGKGTGELFF. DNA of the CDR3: TGTGCCACCAGCGACCGACAGGGAAAAGGCACCGGGGAGCTGTTTTTT. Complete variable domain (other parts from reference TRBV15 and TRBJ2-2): DAMVIQNPRYQVTQFGKPVTLSCSQTLNHNVMYWYQQKSSQAPKLLFHYYDKDFNNEADTPDNFQSRRPNTSFCFLDIRSPGLGDTAMYLCATSDRQGKGTGELFFGEGSRLTVL.